Below, 26 T cell receptor beta chains from the same sample are listed, as sequenced in a study of PD-1 blockade in classical Hodgkin lymphoma. TCRdb keeps only in-frame clones here, not all; method: immunoSEQ multiplex PCR. In the table there are about 39,000 clones, over 70% of which are singletons. Regarding time point: cycle 4 day 1 (C4D1), after about 6 weeks of nivolumab. Each of the patients experienced relapse following autologous stem cell transplantation, and their brentuximab vedotin exposure differed. The specimen was peripheral blood mononuclear cells (PBMCs), collected before the fourth cycle of nivolumab. Every receptor here comes from a human donor with classical Hodgkin lymphoma.

V usage is TRBV18 and J usage is TRBJ2-5; tentatively, D is TRBD1 (5 bases). From germline, CDR1 is KGHSH and CDR2 LQKENI. There are 15 residues in the CDR3. V was shortened by 1 base and J by 5 bases, with 14 bases between the two germline ends. CDR3 nucleotide sequence: TGTGCCAGCTCACCACAGCAGGGTACAGTGGAGACCCAGTACTTC. This sequence encodes CASSPQQGTVETQYF.

This clone was recorded only once. The chain recombines TRBV5-1 with TRBJ1-2; 11 nucleotides match TRBD1. Germline CDR1 SGHRS, CDR2 YFSETQ. The CDR3 is 13 amino acids. Losses at the gene ends were 0 bases for V and 8 bases for J; bases not matched to a gene: 0. Here the CDR3 reads CASSLGTGGGYTF. The CDR3 DNA reads TGCGCCAGCAGCTTGGGGACAGGGGGCGGCTACACCTTC.

This clone was detected only once. This chain joins TRBV29-1 and TRBJ1-1, with D unresolved. This CDR3 contains 13 residues. With 6 bases removed from V and 0 bases from J, the gap between germline ends came to 11 bases. Germline V gene data show CDR1 as SQVTM and CDR2 as ANQGSEA. The CDR3 nucleotides are TGCAGCGTACCTGGCCCTATGAACACTGAAGCTTTCTTT. It translates to CSVPGPMNTEAFF. Full variable domain (rest looked up from reference TRBV29-1 and TRBJ1-1): SAVISQKPSRDICQRGTSLTIQCQVDSQVTMMFWYRQQPGQSLTLIATANQGSEATYESGFVIDKFPISRPNLTFSTLTVSNMSPEDSSIYLCSVPGPMNTEAFFGQGTRLTVV.

The chain uses TRBV7-8 and TRBJ2-4; D might be TRBD2 (6 bases). Trimming shortened V by 0 bases and J by 0 bases, and 9 bases separated the two germline ends. Germline loops: CDR1 SGHVS, CDR2 FQNEAQ. The CDR3 extends over 16 amino acids. The DNA of the CDR3 is TGTGCCAGCAGCTTAGCGAGGCGGGGAGCCAAAAACATTCAGTACTTC. Residues: CASSLARRGAKNIQYF.

V gene TRBV6-6 combines with J gene TRBJ1-4; weak D call: TRBD1 (5 bases). The V gene's germline CDR1 is MNHNY and CDR2 SVGAGI (reference sequence). This CDR3 has 14 residues. The ends were cut back, 7 bases at V and 4 bases at J, with 13 bases in the middle. CDR3: CASTGPGGNEKLFF. CDR3 in DNA: TGTGCCAGCACGGGCCCGGGGGGTAATGAAAAACTGTTTTTT.

The CDR3 DNA reads as TGTGCCAGCAGTCGGTCGGGTGTCCCCACAGATACGCAGTATTTT. The encoded protein is CASSRSGVPTDTQYF. This chain uses TRBV6-5 with TRBJ2-3; no clear D. CDR1 and CDR2 from the germline V gene are MNHEY and SVGAGI. V lost 5 bases and J 2 bases, leaving 14 bases between the germline ends. The CDR3 contains 15 residues.

The chain has TRBV12-5 and TRBJ2-5; TRBD1 aligns across 9 bases. The CDR3 spans 15 residues. CDR1 LGHNT and CDR2 FRNRAP come from the germline V gene. After removal of 1 base from V and 4 bases from J, the junction contained 4 bases not matched to a gene. For the CDR3, the DNA is TGTGCTAGTGGTTTGGGGGCGGACAGGGGAGAGACCCAGTACTTC. It translates to CASGLGADRGETQYF.

This clone showed up just a few times. The chain links TRBV10-3 to TRBJ2-1, with D tentatively TRBD1 (6 bases). The CDR3 totals 13 residues. V lost 6 bases and J 4 bases, leaving 10 bases between the germline ends. Germline CDR1 ENHRY, CDR2 SYGVKD. The CDR3 nucleotides read TGTGCCATCAGCAGGACAGATTACAATGAGCAGTTCTTC. Encoded protein: CAISRTDYNEQFF.

The chain is built from TRBV10-3 and TRBJ2-7; 9 nucleotides line up with TRBD1. CDR3 length equals 14 residues. With V trimmed by 7 bases and J by 6 bases, 10 bases remained unmatched. The V gene's germline CDR1 is ENHRY and CDR2 SYGVKD. In nucleotides, the CDR3 is TGTGCCATCACCTCGGGACAGGGTTTTGGCGAGCAGTACTTC. Translating it yields CAITSGQGFGEQYF.

This clone was seen a handful of times. The chain carries TRBV5-5 and TRBJ2-3, with D uncertain. CDR3 length equals 16 residues. CDR1 and CDR2 from the germline V gene are SGHKS and YYEKEE (reference sequence). The V gene lost 4 bases and the J gene lost 4 bases, with 19 bases spanning the gap. The DNA for the CDR3 is TGTGCCAGCAGCCAAGTGTGGGCCGCCCCTCCAGATACGCAGTATTTT. Its translation is CASSQVWAAPPDTQYF.

The V and J genes are TRBV6-5 and TRBJ2-7; D call uncertain. V shed 0 bases and J shed 3 bases, with 15 bases lying between them. Per germline, CDR1 MNHEY and CDR2 SVGAGI. The CDR3 length is 16 residues. This CDR3 is CASSYSIPDGNYEQYF. The CDR3, as DNA: TGTGCCAGCAGTTACTCGATCCCCGACGGAAACTACGAGCAGTACTTC.

The CDR3 sequence is CASSRGTLYQETQYF. CDR3 DNA: TGTGCCAGCAGTCGCGGGACACTGTACCAAGAGACCCAGTACTTC. The chain joins TRBV6-5 to TRBJ2-5; perhaps D is TRBD1 or TRBD2 (6 bases each). The V gene lost 5 bases and the J gene lost 0 bases, with 13 bases spanning the gap. Germline V CDR1 and CDR2: MNHEY, SVGAGI. This CDR3 has 15 residues.

The table lists this clone with a few counts. The chain recombines TRBV7-9 with TRBJ2-2; D uncertain. The CDR3 length is 14 residues. The germline V gene encodes CDR1 SEHNR and CDR2 FQNEAQ (reference sequence). Between the trimmed V and J ends, which lost 6 bases and 2 bases, there was a span of 10 bases. The CDR3 coding sequence is TGTGCCAGCAGACGTGACACAAACACCGGGGAGCTGTTTTTT. It codes for CASRRDTNTGELFF. The entire variable domain, with the rest obtained from reference TRBV7-9 and TRBJ2-2, is as follows: DTGVSQNPRHKITKRGQNVTFRCDPISEHNRLYWYRQTLGQGPEFLTYFQNEAQLEKSRLLSDRFSAERPKGSFSTLEIQRTEQGDSAMYLCASRRDTNTGELFFGEGSRLTVL.

The chain carries TRBV19 and TRBJ1-5; the D is unclear. With 0 bases removed from V and 0 bases from J, the gap between germline ends came to 9 bases. CDR1 is LNHDA, CDR2 SQIVND, per germline (reference sequence). The CDR3 is 16 amino acids. CDR3 DNA sequence: TGTGCCAGTAGTATAGACGGGGATTATAGCAATCAGCCCCAGCATTTT. Translated, it gives CASSIDGDYSNQPQHF.

The chain is built from TRBV7-2 and TRBJ1-2; D is perhaps TRBD1 (5 bases). Germline V gives CDR1 SGHTA, CDR2 FQGNSA. The CDR3 has 14 amino acids. V lost 1 base to trimming and J lost 8 bases, with 14 bases between them. The CDR3 protein is CASSLDGGKGGYTF. Here the CDR3 DNA reads TGTGCCAGCAGCTTAGATGGGGGTAAGGGAGGCTACACCTTC. The full variable domain, in which reference TRBV7-2 and TRBJ1-2 provide the parts outside the CDR3, is GAGVSQSPSNKVTEKGKDVELRCDPISGHTALYWYRQSLGQGLEFLIYFQGNSAPDKSGLPSDRFSAERTGGSVSTLTIQRTQQEDSAVYLCASSLDGGKGGYTFGSGTRLTVV.

This chain uses TRBV7-9 with TRBJ2-7; D perhaps matches TRBD2 (5 bases). Trimming took 4 bases from V and 4 from J, leaving 17 bases between them. This CDR3 is built from 15 residues. CDR1 and CDR2 (germline): SEHNR, FQNEAQ (reference sequence). The DNA of the CDR3 is TGTGCCAGCAGCTCACCAACGGTCGGGAAATACGAGCAGTACTTC. This translates into CASSSPTVGKYEQYF. Combining the CDR3 with reference TRBV7-9 and TRBJ2-7 gives the whole variable domain DTGVSQNPRHKITKRGQNVTFRCDPISEHNRLYWYRQTLGQGPEFLTYFQNEAQLEKSRLLSDRFSAERPKGSFSTLEIQRTEQGDSAMYLCASSSPTVGKYEQYFGPGTRLTVT.

This clone was counted a few times. The rearrangement links TRBV9 to TRBJ2-7, with TRBD1 identical over 8 bases. CDR1 is SGDLS, CDR2 YYNGEE, per germline. Trimming cost V 4 bases and J 3 bases; bases outside gene matches: 6. The CDR3 consists of 14 residues. The CDR3 DNA is TGTGCCAGCAGCCCCTCCGACAGGGGCTACGAGCAGTACTTC. It yields the protein CASSPSDRGYEQYF.

The V gene is TRBV9, the J gene TRBJ2-1; TRBD1 aligns across 10 bases. Trimming cost V 4 bases and J 5 bases; bases outside gene matches: 9. Germline V lookup: CDR1 SGDLS, CDR2 YYNGEE. CDR3 size: 16 residues. The CDR3 is CASSSSRDRGHNEQFF. DNA of the CDR3: TGTGCCAGCAGCTCCAGCCGGGACAGGGGACACAATGAGCAGTTCTTC.

The V gene is TRBV6-5, the J gene TRBJ1-1; no firm D call. V was pared by 5 bases and J by 4 bases, with 14 bases between. The CDR3 has 14 residues. Germline V gives CDR1 MNHEY, CDR2 SVGAGI. Written as DNA, the CDR3 is TGTGCCAGCAGTGAAGAACGGGGAACCACTGAAGCTTTCTTT. Protein: CASSEERGTTEAFF.

The V call is TRBV9, the J call TRBJ1-1; D is uncertain. CDR3 length: 15 amino acids. CDR1 is SGDLS and CDR2 is YYNGEE in the germline V gene. The V and J ends lost 4 bases and 1 base respectively, with 14 bases between them. In DNA form, the CDR3 reads TGTGCCAGCAGCCCCCTTGGGGTAAAGAACACTGAAGCTTTCTTT. It codes for CASSPLGVKNTEAFF.

The chain uses TRBV6-1 and TRBJ1-5; D gene uncertain. Deletions cut 3 bases from V and 7 bases from J, with 13 bases between. The germline CDR1 and CDR2 sequences are MNHNS and SASEGT. This CDR3 contains 14 residues. CDR3 protein: CASSESSLTQPQHF. The CDR3 nucleotides read TGTGCCAGCAGTGAGAGCTCGTTAACCCAGCCCCAGCATTTT.

This clone was observed a single time. The V gene is TRBV19, the J gene TRBJ2-4; TRBD1 might be the D (6 bases). Trimming removed 2 bases from V and 1 base from J, with 6 bases in between. The CDR3 runs to 14 residues. CDR1 and CDR2 (germline): LNHDA, SQIVND (reference sequence). The CDR3 bases are TGTGCCAGTAGTATAACAGGGGCCAAAAACATTCAGTACTTC. Translated, it gives CASSITGAKNIQYF.

In its sample, this clone is medium-sized. V and J are TRBV28 and TRBJ1-1; TRBD1 matches 9 bases. Trimming cost V 7 bases and J 5 bases; bases outside gene matches: 11. The V gene's germline CDR1 is MDHEN and CDR2 SYDVKM. The CDR3 is made up of 15 amino acids. The CDR3 spells CASKNRGRGGTEAFF. For the CDR3, the DNA is TGTGCCAGCAAAAACAGGGGGCGAGGTGGAACTGAAGCTTTCTTT.

V and J are TRBV5-1 and TRBJ2-5, with D possibly TRBD1 on 6 matching bases. Between the trimmed V and J ends, which lost 4 bases and 2 bases, there was a span of 15 bases. This CDR3 is 15 amino acids long. Germline V gene sequence: CDR1 SGHRS, CDR2 YFSETQ. The CDR3 is CASSRPNREQETQYF. The CDR3 region has the DNA TGCGCCAGCAGCCGGCCGAACAGGGAACAAGAGACCCAGTACTTC.

V usage is TRBV4-2 and J usage is TRBJ1-2; D gene ambiguous. Germline V CDR1 and CDR2: LGHNA, YNFKEQ. The CDR3 is made up of 16 amino acids. V shed 0 bases and J shed 0 bases, with 11 bases lying between them. Here the CDR3 DNA reads TGTGCCAGCAGCCAAGATCGGGGAGCTACTAACTATGGCTACACCTTC. This sequence encodes CASSQDRGATNYGYTF.

The DNA for the CDR3 is TGTGCCAGCAGTGACTCGGGAGCTAAGGGCCATCAGCCCCAGCATTTT. Its protein is CASSDSGAKGHQPQHF. The V call is TRBV6-4, the J call TRBJ1-5, with D unresolved. The CDR3 covers 16 residues. From germline, CDR1 is MRHNA and CDR2 SNTAGT. Trimming removed 0 bases from V and 5 bases from J, with 14 bases in between.